The rows below give T cell receptor beta chains drawn from one sample of a study of identical twins. In TCRdb, the 5' RACE reads were re-called with MiXCR into one record per CDR3 protein. The sample has roughly 350,000 distinct CDR3 sequences, approximately 9.1% seen once. The sequenced sample was naive T cells sorted from blood. The receptor set was obtained from a woman between 50 and 59 years old in good health. Each CDR3 is given without its conserved first and last residue.

V,J,CDR3
TRBV18,TRBJ2-3,ASSPGLISTDTQY
TRBV5-6,TRBJ2-2,ASSLVDRGFTGELF
TRBV5-1,TRBJ1-2,ASSLVRGDRGNYGYT
TRBV7-6,TRBJ2-1,ASSSQGDTYNEQF
TRBV7-6,TRBJ2-3,ASSPSGRDRDTQY
TRBV4-2,TRBJ1-1,ASSQGGGLGNTEAF
TRBV10-3,TRBJ2-5,ATRGIAETQY
TRBV14,TRBJ1-1,ASSQEWGREAF
TRBV15,TRBJ2-1,ATRTGSNEQF
TRBV6-6,TRBJ2-1,ASSRTSVPYNEQF
TRBV7-8,TRBJ2-3,ASSPATGTLSTDTQY
TRBV7-9,TRBJ2-6,ASSIASGANVLT
TRBV11-2,TRBJ2-1,ASSLVVTGGNEQF
TRBV12-3/TRBV12-4,TRBJ2-3,ASSFEARAQY
TRBV30,TRBJ2-2,AWSRETGLAGSRELF
TRBV28,TRBJ2-2,ASSLFREVGELF
TRBV12-3/TRBV12-4,TRBJ2-3,ASSRSRWDTQY
TRBV20-1,TRBJ2-5,SALLRRTEETQY
TRBV14,TRBJ2-1,ASSPFGDLYNEQF
TRBV20-1,TRBJ2-5,SASMVETDETQY
TRBV29-1,TRBJ2-7,SVQTTQGTYEQY
TRBV7-9,TRBJ2-3,ASSRRIAGVVTDTQY
TRBV6-2/TRBV6-3,TRBJ2-1,ASHLEGTGSYNEQF
TRBV19,TRBJ1-4,ASTAGAAVSEKLF
TRBV20-1,TRBJ2-2,SARISGRDTGELF
TRBV6-5,TRBJ1-2,ASSRQGTYGYT
TRBV7-6,TRBJ2-3,ASSTRGPTDTQY
TRBV11-2,TRBJ2-2,ASSRTRATGELF
TRBV5-4,TRBJ2-1,ASSGRGSVYNEQF
TRBV20-1,TRBJ2-1,SARLGGSSYNEQF
TRBV29-1,TRBJ2-1,STYGLAGANDNEQF
TRBV7-9,TRBJ2-3,ASRPSFESTDTQY
TRBV10-3,TRBJ1-5,AISGGDGIRPGYNQPQH
TRBV28,TRBJ1-1,ASSFAGQQAF
TRBV3-1,TRBJ2-2,ASSLLSGTSSGELF
TRBV6-1,TRBJ1-1,ASSETAGNTEAF
TRBV2,TRBJ2-5,ASGRETQY
TRBV24-1,TRBJ2-1,ATSDFGGTARSNEQF
TRBV5-1,TRBJ2-7,ASRGSGSLYEQY